This paragraph covers one T cell receptor beta chain sequence. This record belongs to a study of blood T cells in healthy people across ages. Overall study: About one barcoded TCR beta cDNA was captured per two T cells.

The CDR3 loop spans 15 amino acids. The V and J ends lost 3 bases and 9 bases, in that order; junction bases with no gene match: 8. Germline V gene lookup returns CDR1 LNHNV and CDR2 YYDKDF (reference sequence). Primed by a sample-barcoded 5' primer and a J-beta primer mix, a second PCR proceeded for about 6 to 11 cycles. MiXCR, run by TCRdb on the 5' RACE reads, gives a single entry per CDR3 protein. The repertoire has about 640,000 distinct CDR3 sequences, 45% to 65% of them found once; the top ten carry roughly 34%. Total RNA, at least 5.5 micrograms per sample, came from PBMCs. Sequenced material: blood. The sequence derives from a man between 60 and 75 years old in good health. V and J are TRBV15 and TRBJ1-6, with 7 bases matching TRBD1. In DNA form, the CDR3 reads TGTGCCACCAGCAGGGGAAGGGGGCAGGGTTCACCCCTCCACTTT. Translated: CATSRGRGQGSPLHF.